The TCR beta chain under discussion was sequenced for a study of blood T cell repertoires in COVID-19. Method: immunoSEQ multiplex PCR; TCRdb's copy keeps in-frame clones and lacks some. The sample has some 250,000 clones; 80% to 90% are singletons. Sequencing was performed on PBMCs or T cells enriched from blood (not recorded which). This TCR came from a woman aged 50 to 60 who had recovered from COVID-19.

CDR3 nucleotide sequence: TGCGCCAGCAGCCAAGATATCGGGACAGGGGGTTACAATGAGCAGTTCTTC. Its protein product is CASSQDIGTGGYNEQFF. This chain links TRBV4-1 with TRBJ2-1; 11 positions match TRBD1. V lost 0 bases to trimming and J lost 4 bases; unmatched junction nucleotides: 5. Germline V lookup: CDR1 MGHRA, CDR2 YSYEKL. This CDR3 is built from 17 residues.